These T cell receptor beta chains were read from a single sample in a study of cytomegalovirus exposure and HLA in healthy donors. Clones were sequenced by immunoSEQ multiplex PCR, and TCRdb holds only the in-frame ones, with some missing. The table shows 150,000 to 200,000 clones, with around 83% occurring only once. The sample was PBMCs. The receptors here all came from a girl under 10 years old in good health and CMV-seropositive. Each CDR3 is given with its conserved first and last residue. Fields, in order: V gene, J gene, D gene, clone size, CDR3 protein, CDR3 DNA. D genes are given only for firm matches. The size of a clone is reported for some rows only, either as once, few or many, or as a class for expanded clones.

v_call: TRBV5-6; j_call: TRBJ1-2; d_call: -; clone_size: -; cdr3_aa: CASSLQLTYGYTF; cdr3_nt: TGTGCCAGCAGCTTACAGCTAACCTATGGCTACACCTTC
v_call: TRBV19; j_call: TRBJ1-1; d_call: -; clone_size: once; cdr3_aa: CASSRKGWDTEAFF; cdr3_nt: TGTGCCAGTAGCCGAAAGGGGTGGGACACTGAAGCTTTCTTT
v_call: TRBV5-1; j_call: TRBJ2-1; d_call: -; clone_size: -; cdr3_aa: CASSLAAGSTGNEQFF; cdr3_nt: TGCGCCAGCAGCTTGGCGGCGGGATCAACCGGTAATGAGCAGTTCTTC
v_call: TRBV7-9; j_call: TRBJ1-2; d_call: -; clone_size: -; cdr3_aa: CASSTKGVGDYGYTF; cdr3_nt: TGTGCCAGCAGCACGAAGGGTGTAGGGGACTATGGCTACACCTTC
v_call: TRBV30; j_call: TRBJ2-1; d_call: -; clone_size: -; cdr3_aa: CAWTLPQRKAYNEQFF; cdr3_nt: TGTGCCTGGACGCTGCCGCAGCGGAAGGCCTACAATGAGCAGTTCTTC
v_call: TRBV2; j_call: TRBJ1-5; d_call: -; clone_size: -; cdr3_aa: CASSGTARNQPQHF; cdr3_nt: TGTGCCAGCAGTGGGACAGCACGAAATCAGCCCCAGCATTTT
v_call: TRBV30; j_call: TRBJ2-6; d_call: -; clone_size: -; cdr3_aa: CAWSGTEISSGANVLTF; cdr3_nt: TGTGCCTGGAGTGGTACAGAGATCAGCTCTGGGGCCAACGTCCTGACTTTC
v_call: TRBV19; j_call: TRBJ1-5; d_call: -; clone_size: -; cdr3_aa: CASTRPGENQPQHF; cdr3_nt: TGTGCCAGTACCAGGCCAGGTGAAAATCAGCCCCAGCATTTT
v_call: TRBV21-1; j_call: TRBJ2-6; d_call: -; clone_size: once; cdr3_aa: CASRSKDRSWANVLTF; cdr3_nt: TGTGCCAGCAGATCAAAAGACAGGAGTTGGGCCAACGTCCTGACTTTC
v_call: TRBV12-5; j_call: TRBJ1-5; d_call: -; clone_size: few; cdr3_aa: CASGLDQPQHF; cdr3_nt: TGTGCTAGTGGTCTTGATCAGCCCCAGCATTTT
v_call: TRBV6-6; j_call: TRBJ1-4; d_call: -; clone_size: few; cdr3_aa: CASSQGPPGGEKLFF; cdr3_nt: TGTGCCAGCAGTCAGGGACCCCCGGGAGGTGAAAAACTGTTTTTT
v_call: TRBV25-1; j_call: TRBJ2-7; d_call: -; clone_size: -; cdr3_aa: CASSDHRHYEQYF; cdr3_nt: TGTGCCAGCAGTGATCATCGACACTACGAGCAGTACTTC
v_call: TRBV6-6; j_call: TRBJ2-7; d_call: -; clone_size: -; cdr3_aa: CASSYSSDSPYEQYF; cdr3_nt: TGTGCCAGCAGTTACTCTTCGGACAGCCCTTACGAGCAGTACTTC
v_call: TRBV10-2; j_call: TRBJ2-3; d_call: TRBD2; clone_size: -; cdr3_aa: CASSVRLAGNLGTDTQYF; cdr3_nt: TGCGCCAGCAGTGTGCGGCTAGCGGGAAATCTGGGCACAGATACGCAGTATTTT
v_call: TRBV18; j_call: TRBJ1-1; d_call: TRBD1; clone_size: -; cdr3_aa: CASSLRTGENTEAFF; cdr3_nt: TGTGCCAGCTCACTAAGGACAGGGGAGAACACTGAAGCTTTCTTT
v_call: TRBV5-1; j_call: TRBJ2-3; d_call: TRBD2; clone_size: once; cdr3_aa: CASSLLALAGEPRGDTQYF; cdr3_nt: TGCGCCAGCAGCTTGCTCGCCCTAGCGGGAGAGCCAAGGGGGGATACGCAGTATTTT
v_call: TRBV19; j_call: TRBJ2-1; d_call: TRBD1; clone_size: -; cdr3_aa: CASSIRDRAYNEQFF; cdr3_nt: TGTGCCAGTAGTATCCGGGACAGGGCCTACAATGAGCAGTTCTTC
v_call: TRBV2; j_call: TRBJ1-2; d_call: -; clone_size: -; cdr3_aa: CASSITTDYGYTF; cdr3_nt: TGTGCCAGCAGTATCACGACAGATTATGGCTACACCTTC
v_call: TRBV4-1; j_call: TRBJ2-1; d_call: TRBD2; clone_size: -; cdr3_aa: CASSQEGIGTGGEQFF; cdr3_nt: TGCGCCAGCAGCCAAGAGGGGATAGGGACGGGGGGTGAGCAGTTCTTC
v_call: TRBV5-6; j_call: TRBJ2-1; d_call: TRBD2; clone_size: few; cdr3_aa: CASSPLADTYNEQFF; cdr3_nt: TGTGCCAGCAGCCCGCTAGCGGATACCTACAATGAGCAGTTCTTC
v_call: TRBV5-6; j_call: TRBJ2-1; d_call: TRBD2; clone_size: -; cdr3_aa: CASSTRLARRPNEQFF; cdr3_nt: TGTGCCAGCAGCACTAGACTAGCTCGCCGTCCCAATGAGCAGTTCTTC
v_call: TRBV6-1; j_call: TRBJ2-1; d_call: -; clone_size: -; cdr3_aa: CASRATQNNEQFF; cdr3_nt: TGTGCCAGCAGAGCGACGCAAAACAATGAGCAGTTCTTC
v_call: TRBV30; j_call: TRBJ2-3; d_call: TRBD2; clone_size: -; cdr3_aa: CAWSVLAGTDTQYF; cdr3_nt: TGTGCCTGGAGTGTACTAGCGGGCACAGATACGCAGTATTTT
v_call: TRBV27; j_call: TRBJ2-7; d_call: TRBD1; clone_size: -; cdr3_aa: CASSPPWGQGFHEQYF; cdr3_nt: TGTGCCAGCAGTCCCCCTTGGGGACAGGGGTTCCACGAGCAGTACTTC
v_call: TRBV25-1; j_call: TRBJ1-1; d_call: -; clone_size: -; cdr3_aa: CASSELGRNTEAFF; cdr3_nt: TGTGCCAGCAGTGAATTGGGCAGGAACACTGAAGCTTTCTTT
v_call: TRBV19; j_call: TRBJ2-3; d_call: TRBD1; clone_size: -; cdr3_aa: CASSIDRGSTDTQYF; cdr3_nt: TGTGCCAGTAGTATTGACAGGGGAAGCACAGATACGCAGTATTTT
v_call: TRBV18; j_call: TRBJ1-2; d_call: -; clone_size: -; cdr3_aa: CASSPDRGGYTF; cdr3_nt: TGTGCCAGCTCACCAGACCGAGGTGGCTACACCTTC
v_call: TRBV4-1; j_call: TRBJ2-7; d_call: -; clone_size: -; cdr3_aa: CASNRNHYRVADYEQYF; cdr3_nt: TGCGCCAGCAACCGAAACCACTACAGGGTTGCGGACTACGAGCAGTACTTC
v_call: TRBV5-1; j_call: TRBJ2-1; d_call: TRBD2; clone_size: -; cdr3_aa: CASSFWGGNEQFF; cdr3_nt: TGCGCCAGCAGTTTCTGGGGGGGTAATGAGCAGTTCTTC
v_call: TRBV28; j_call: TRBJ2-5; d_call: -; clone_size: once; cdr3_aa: CASSPRRVSETQYF; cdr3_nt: TGTGCCAGCAGTCCGAGGAGAGTATCGGAGACCCAGTACTTC
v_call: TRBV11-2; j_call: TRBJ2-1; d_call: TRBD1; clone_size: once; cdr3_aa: CASSLIRTGAGNNEQFF; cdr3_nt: TGTGCCAGCAGCTTAATCCGGACAGGGGCGGGGAACAATGAGCAGTTCTTC
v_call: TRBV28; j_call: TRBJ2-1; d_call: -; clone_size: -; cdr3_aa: CASKSPDNEQFF; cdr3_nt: TGTGCCAGCAAATCCCCGGACAATGAGCAGTTCTTC
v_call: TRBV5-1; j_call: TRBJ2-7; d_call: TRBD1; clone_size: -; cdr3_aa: CASSWTGQSYEQYF; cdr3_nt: TGCGCCAGCAGCTGGACAGGGCAAAGCTACGAGCAGTACTTC
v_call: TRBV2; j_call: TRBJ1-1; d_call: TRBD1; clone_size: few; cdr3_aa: CARNRGRMDTEAFF; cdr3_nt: TGTGCCAGGAACAGGGGGCGTATGGACACTGAAGCTTTCTTT
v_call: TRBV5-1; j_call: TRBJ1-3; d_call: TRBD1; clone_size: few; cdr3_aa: CASRGDSSPIYF; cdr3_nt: TGCGCCAGCAGGGGGGACAGCAGTCCCATATATTTT
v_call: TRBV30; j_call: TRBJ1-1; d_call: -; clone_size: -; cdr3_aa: CAWSGTGRAFF; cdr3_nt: TGTGCCTGGAGTGGTACAGGTCGAGCTTTCTTT
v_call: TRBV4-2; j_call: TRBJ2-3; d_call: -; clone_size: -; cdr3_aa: CASSQRGQTVNTQYF; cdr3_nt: TGTGCCAGCAGCCAACGGGGTCAGACGGTAAATACGCAGTATTTT
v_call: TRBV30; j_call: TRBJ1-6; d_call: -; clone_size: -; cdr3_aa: CAWSVRQGGSPLHF; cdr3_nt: TGTGCCTGGAGTGTACGGCAGGGTGGTTCACCCCTCCACTTT
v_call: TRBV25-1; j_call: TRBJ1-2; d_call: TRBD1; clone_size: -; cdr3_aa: CASSELKGQGARGYTF; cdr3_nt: TGTGCCAGCAGTGAATTGAAGGGACAGGGGGCTCGTGGCTACACCTTC
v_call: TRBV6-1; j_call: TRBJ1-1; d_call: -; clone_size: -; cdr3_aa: CASAGATEAFF; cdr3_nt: TGTGCCAGCGCAGGGGCCACTGAAGCTTTCTTT
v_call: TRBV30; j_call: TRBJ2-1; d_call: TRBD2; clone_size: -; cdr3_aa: CAWGGVTHNEQFF; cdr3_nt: TGTGCCTGGGGGGGGGTAACCCACAATGAGCAGTTCTTC
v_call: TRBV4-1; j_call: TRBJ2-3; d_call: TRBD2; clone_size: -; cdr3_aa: CASSLSPTSPDTQYF; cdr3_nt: TGCGCCAGCAGTCTGTCCCCGACTAGCCCAGATACGCAGTATTTT
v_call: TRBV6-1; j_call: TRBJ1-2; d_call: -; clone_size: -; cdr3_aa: CASSEAEGRRGYTF; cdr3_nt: TGTGCCAGCAGTGAAGCCGAAGGGCGGAGAGGGTACACCTTC
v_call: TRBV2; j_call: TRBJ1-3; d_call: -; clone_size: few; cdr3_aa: CASLRGSGNTIYF; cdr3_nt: TGTGCCAGCTTAAGGGGCTCTGGAAACACCATATATTTT
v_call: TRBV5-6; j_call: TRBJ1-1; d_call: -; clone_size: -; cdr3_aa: CASSLEGAGLAFF; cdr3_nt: TGTGCCAGCAGCTTGGAAGGGGCGGGATTAGCTTTCTTT
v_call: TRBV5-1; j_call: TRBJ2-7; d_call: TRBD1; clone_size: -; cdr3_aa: CASNDLTGAYEQYF; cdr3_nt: TGCGCCAGCAACGATTTGACAGGGGCCTACGAGCAGTACTTC
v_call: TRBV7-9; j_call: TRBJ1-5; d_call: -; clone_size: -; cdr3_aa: CASSLAESNQPQHF; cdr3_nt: TGTGCCAGCAGCTTAGCGGAGAGCAATCAGCCCCAGCATTTT
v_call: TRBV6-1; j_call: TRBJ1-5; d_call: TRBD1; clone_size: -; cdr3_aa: CASSGDRVLGNQPQHF; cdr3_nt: TGTGCCAGCAGTGGAGACAGGGTATTAGGCAATCAGCCCCAGCATTTT
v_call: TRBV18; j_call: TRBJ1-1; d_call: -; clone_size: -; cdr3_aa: CASSQTNNFIMNTEAFF; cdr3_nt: TGTGCCAGCTCACAAACTAACAACTTTATCATGAACACTGAAGCTTTCTTT
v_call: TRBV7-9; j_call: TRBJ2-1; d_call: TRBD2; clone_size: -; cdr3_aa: CASSLAGGQNNEQFF; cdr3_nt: TGTGCCAGCAGCTTAGCGGGAGGGCAAAACAATGAGCAGTTCTTC
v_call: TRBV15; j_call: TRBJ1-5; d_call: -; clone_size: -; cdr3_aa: CATSRDPMGRYNQPQHF; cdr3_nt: TGTGCCACCAGCAGAGATCCTATGGGGAGGTATAATCAGCCCCAGCATTTT
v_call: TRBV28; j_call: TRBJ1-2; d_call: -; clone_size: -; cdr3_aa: CASSLIGGFEGNYGYTF; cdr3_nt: TGTGCCAGCAGTTTAATCGGGGGGTTCGAGGGGAACTATGGCTACACCTTC
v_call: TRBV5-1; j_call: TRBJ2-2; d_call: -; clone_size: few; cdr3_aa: CASSLFSLGELFF; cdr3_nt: TGCGCCAGCAGCTTATTCTCTCTCGGGGAGCTGTTTTTT
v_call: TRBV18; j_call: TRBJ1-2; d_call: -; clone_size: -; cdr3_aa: CASSPGGDGYTF; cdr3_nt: TGTGCCAGCTCACCGGGAGGCGATGGCTACACCTTC